This TCR beta chain emerged from a study of response to subunit inactivated influenza vaccine. Study-level points and caveats: A suggestion made by the authors is that each seasonal influenza vaccination recruits few new T cells.

In TCRdb, the RT-PCR reads were re-called with MiXCR into one record per CDR3 protein. The table includes approximately 500,000 distinct CDR3 sequences, 10% to 15% detected once. V was clipped by 7 bases and J by 4 bases, with 13 bases between them. CDR1 is MNHEY and CDR2 is SVGAGI in the germline V gene. This CDR3 spans 13 amino acids. This clonotype was observed a handful of times. Antigen specificity is unknown. Specimen: PBMCs from blood, collected about 6 weeks after vaccination. The sequence was collected from a man aged 50-59 years who received an inactivated influenza vaccine. V usage is TRBV6-5 and J usage is TRBJ1-2; no reliable D call. CDR3 nucleotide sequence: TGTGCCAGCACTTCCTGGAGTACCTATGGCTACACCTTC. It encodes CASTSWSTYGYTF.